This TCR beta chain was identified in a study of blood T cell repertoires in COVID-19. Study-wide context: Some COVID-19 samples were acute and others convalescent; all came from the United States, Italy and Spain. The cDNA or gDNA used as material had been derived from T cells, B-cell-depleted T cells, or PBMCs.

Trimming left V 2 bases short and J 6 bases short, with 20 bases between. Germline-derived CDR1 and CDR2 are ENHRY and SYGVKD. The length of the CDR3 is 17 residues. Cohorts were based on clinical histories the participants reported. Sequenced by immunoSEQ multiplex PCR; TCRdb stores in-frame clones only, minus some. The table has some 190,000 clones, around 83% seen once. This receptor was identified in a woman in her twenties or thirties who had been exposed to COVID-19. The sequenced material came from PBMCs or T cells enriched from blood (not recorded which). V usage is TRBV10-3 and J usage is TRBJ1-5; the D gene is possibly TRBD1 (6 bases). CDR3 loop: CAISELGGALIGQPQHF. The DNA of the CDR3 is TGTGCCATCAGTGAGCTGGGGGGGGCGCTTATTGGTCAGCCCCAGCATTTT.